This is a list of T cell receptor beta chains from one sample in a study of metastatic and nonmetastatic thyroid tumors. With MiXCR, TCRdb reprocessed the PCR reads. The data hold tens of thousands of clones, with roughly a quarter observed a single time. Sequenced material: blood. These TCRs come from a male donor with papillary thyroid cancer or a benign thyroid nodule (not recorded which). Some clones in this sample may be carry-over from other donors' samples. CDR3s include the opening cysteine and the closing phenylalanine or tryptophan. A D gene is named only where the DNA matches it firmly. Expanded clones get a size class; other rows say once, few or many, or leave the size out.

TRBJ2-7	14	few	TRBV19	TRBD1	TGTGCCAGTAGTCCGGGACAGGGGGCAAGCGAGCAGTACTTC	CASSPGQGASEQYF
TRBJ2-1	15	many	TRBV20-1	TRBD2	TGCAGTGCTAGAGATCTCGGGACTAGTTCCAATGAGCAGTTCTTC	CSARDLGTSSNEQFF
TRBJ1-2	16	many	TRBV20-1	TRBD1	TGCAGTGCTACGCAGAGGGGACAGACGATTAACTATGGCTACACCTTC	CSATQRGQTINYGYTF
TRBJ1-1	15	many	TRBV27	TRBD1	TGTGCCAGCAGGGGGACAGGGGCTGTGAACACTGAAGCTTTCTTT	CASRGTGAVNTEAFF
TRBJ1-3	14	many	TRBV9	NA	TGTGCCAGCAGCCCGGGGGGTGCTGGAAACACCATATATTTT	CASSPGGAGNTIYF
TRBJ2-2	13	many	TRBV7-7	NA	TGTGCCAGCAGCCCGGACCGCACCGGGGAGCTGTTTTTT	CASSPDRTGELFF
TRBJ1-2	14	NA	TRBV20-1	TRBD1	TGCAGTGCAAGCGACACGGACAGGGGTTATGGCTACACCTTC	CSASDTDRGYGYTF
TRBJ2-3	14	NA	TRBV6-2/TRBV6-3	NA	TGTGCCAGCATTTACTCGGGCATCACAGATACGCAGTATTTT	CASIYSGITDTQYF
TRBJ2-3	16	many	TRBV7-3	NA	TGTGCCAGCAGCTCTCAACCCGGAGGGGGGACAGATACGCAGTATTTT	CASSSQPGGGTDTQYF
TRBJ2-2	14	many	TRBV6-1	NA	TGTGCCAGCAGTAGCTCTAGCGTCACCGGGGAGCTGTTTTTT	CASSSSSVTGELFF
TRBJ1-1	16	NA	TRBV5-6	NA	TGTGCCAGCAGCCCCGGGCGGGGCAGGGGGAACACTGAAGCTTTCTTT	CASSPGRGRGNTEAFF
TRBJ2-7	16	few	TRBV2	TRBD2	TGTGCCAGCAGTGAATTTAGGGGACTAGCGATCTACGAGCAGTACTTC	CASSEFRGLAIYEQYF
TRBJ2-7	15	many	TRBV5-1	NA	TGCGCCAGCAGCTTGGAACACAGGGCCGACTACGAGCAGTACTTC	CASSLEHRADYEQYF
TRBJ2-7	13	many	TRBV20-1	NA	TGCAGTGCTGACCGGGATCCGGGATACGAGCAGTACTTC	CSADRDPGYEQYF
TRBJ1-2	15	NA	TRBV27	TRBD1	TGTGCCAGCAGTTTGACGACAGGGTTATCTTCTGGCTACACCTTC	CASSLTTGLSSGYTF
TRBJ1-4	17	NA	TRBV30	TRBD1	TGTGCCTGGAGTAGCCAGGGGGCAGGGGCAACTAATGAAAAACTGTTTTTT	CAWSSQGAGATNEKLFF
TRBJ2-7	15	medium-sized	TRBV6-1	TRBD2	TGTGCCAGCAGTGAAGACCTAGCGGGATCCTACGAGCAGTACTTC	CASSEDLAGSYEQYF
TRBJ2-7	11	many	TRBV12-3/TRBV12-4	NA	TGTGCCAGCAGTTCCCTGTACGAGCAGTACTTC	CASSSLYEQYF
TRBJ2-1	12	many	TRBV24-1	NA	TGTGCCACCAGTGAATTCTCGGAGGAGCAGTTCTTC	CATSEFSEEQFF
TRBJ2-3	15	NA	TRBV12-3/TRBV12-4	NA	TGTGCCAGCAGTTTAGCGGGTACACCCACAGATACGCAGTATTTT	CASSLAGTPTDTQYF
TRBJ2-1	14	NA	TRBV18	NA	TGTGCCAGCTCACCCCGTTACAGCTACAATGAGCAGTTCTTC	CASSPRYSYNEQFF
TRBJ1-2	12	many	TRBV10-2	NA	TGCGCCAGCAGTGAGAGGAGGGATGGCTACACCTTC	CASSERRDGYTF
TRBJ2-3	16	many	TRBV11-2	NA	TGTGCCAGCAGCTTAGACGACAGTGCCCCCACAGATACGCAGTATTTT	CASSLDDSAPTDTQYF
TRBJ1-1	15	many	TRBV28	TRBD1	TGTGCCAGCAGGTCCCGGGACAGGGCCCACGCTGAAGCTTTCTTT	CASRSRDRAHAEAFF
TRBJ2-2	20	many	TRBV4-3	TRBD2	TGCGCCAGCAGCCAGTCCCTTCGTTCAGCGGGAGGGAGTTATAGCGGGGAGCTGTTTTTT	CASSQSLRSAGGSYSGELFF
TRBJ2-5	17	many	TRBV5-6	TRBD1	TGTGCCAGCAGCTTGTGGGGGCGACAGGGAAGGAGAGAGACCCAGTACTTC	CASSLWGRQGRRETQYF
TRBJ2-1	15	NA	TRBV11-2	TRBD1	TGTGCCAGCAGCTTGGGACAGGGTATCTACAATGAGCAGTTCTTC	CASSLGQGIYNEQFF
TRBJ1-6	14	NA	TRBV20-1	TRBD1	TGCAGTGCCCCAGGGGGAGGGGAGAGTTCACCCCTCCACTTT	CSAPGGGESSPLHF
TRBJ2-1	15	few	TRBV24-1	TRBD2	TGTGCCACCAGCGCACTAGCGGGAGAAGTCAATGAGCAGTTCTTC	CATSALAGEVNEQFF